This T cell receptor (beta chain) was sequenced during a study of blood T cell repertoires in COVID-19. Study-level information: Sites in the United States, Italy and Spain provided acute and convalescent COVID-19 samples.

The CDR3 extends over 19 amino acids. CDR1 and CDR2 (germline): KGHSH, LQKENI. Trimming shortened V by 3 bases and J by 0 bases, and 20 bases separated the two germline ends. Donors in Cohort 3 counted as recovered after two negative PCRs, clearance, or symptom resolution. Methods used by the authors: From reference gene primer amplification, estimates of nucleated cell counts were derived. Measured with immunoSEQ multiplex PCR; TCRdb has only the in-frame clones, and not every one. The V and J calls and clone size are taken from that table; D and trimming were inferred from the DNA. This table holds about 200,000 clones, about 80% found once.

The source is a man in his forties who had recovered from COVID-19. The sequenced material came from PBMCs or T cells enriched from blood (not recorded which). The V call is TRBV18, the J call TRBJ1-4; tentatively, D is TRBD1 (6 bases). This CDR3 is CASSPFLPLQGTTNEKLFF. Here the CDR3 DNA reads TGTGCCAGCTCACCTTTTCTGCCATTACAGGGAACAACTAATGAAAAACTGTTTTTT.